This T cell receptor (beta chain) appears in the sequencing data of a study of neurological immune-mediated disorders (dated by TCRdb to between 2019 and 2020). For the study in its entirety: Among the approximately 35 multiple sclerosis patients, relapsing-remitting MS accounted for 31 and secondary progressive MS accounted for 3. Using UMI-based sequencing, the study compared peripheral blood TCR-beta repertoires from patients with HTLV-I-associated myelopathy (HAM/TSP), patients with multiple sclerosis, and healthy controls. Longitudinal samples, technical triplicates and paired sorted CD4+ and CD8+ T-cell subsets, alongside PBMC samples, were included among the 106 TCR-beta libraries. The cohort included about 70 subjects: roughly 14 with HAM/TSP, about 35 with multiple sclerosis, and about 20 healthy controls.

General study outcomes and caveats: No clinical or MRI features were associated with the MS cluster, and the authors said that larger cohorts are needed. In a phylogenetic analysis, the repertoires of 18 out of 34 MS patients fell into a single cluster of related CDR3 sequences, pointing to a possible signature at the repertoire level. TCR clonal expansion was highest in HAM/TSP patients and lowest in MS patients, with MS patients falling below even healthy controls. Across subjects, expanded clones never shared an identical CDR3 amino acid sequence, which suggests that the TCR-beta repertoires in every group were private.

This clonotype has just a few counts. What this receptor recognizes is not known. No qualities accompany the bases; no much larger clone lies one base away. cDNA synthesis used template-switch 5'RACE with a primer carrying a 10-nucleotide random unique molecular identifier tagging each TCR transcript. Over 200 million TCR-beta sequences, covering 15-18 subjects, were produced in each sequencing run. The RNeasy kit was used for extraction of total RNA. TCR-beta VDJ regions were amplified with primers for the TCR constant region and the 5'RACE anchor, using the KAPA Real-time Library Amplification kit. A first PCR added sample indexes and Illumina adaptors, and a second PCR then raised library yield. After Ampure bead purification, the TCR product of roughly 650 bp was size-selected on a 2% E-gel SizeSelection system. Library quality was checked on a Bioanalyzer, concentration was measured with Qubit, and libraries were quantified with the Kapa Library Quantification kit before pooling. An Illumina HiSeq 2500 sequenced the libraries paired-end 2 x 150 bp. To increase sequence diversity, 25-30% phiX was spiked into each library pool. The authors processed their data as follows. Quality-filtered reads were processed with the UMI-based MiGEC pipeline, and over 90% of raw TCR sequences were removed by the MiGEC pipeline during error correction. VDJ genes were aligned to IMGT germline references, and each clonotype was defined by a unique CDR3 amino acid sequence together with V-J genes. Clonal expansion, Shannon diversity and CDR3 relatedness (CalcPairwiseDistances, ClusterSamples) were evaluated with VDJtools, and phylogenetic trees were built with CLCbio workbench. Clones with at least 8 unique UMIs were defined as expanded, with this threshold being based on coefficient-of-variation modelling across technical triplicates. In TCRdb, the public reads were trimmed at Q25 with fastp and aligned with MiXCR, with productive beta chains retained. Rows merge per CDR3 protein into single entries with the most common DNA and genes. TCRdb, not the authors, supplied the V and J calls. The table for this sample lists about 66,000 distinct CDR3 sequences; 4.5% of them were counted only once. The top ten clonotypes cover 6.9% of the sample.

The germline V gene (reference sequence) gives CDR1 as SEHNR and CDR2 as FQNEAQ. The V end gives up 5 bases and the J end 8 bases, leaving 8 bases in the junction not matched to a gene. Including cysteine and phenylalanine, the CDR3 has 15 amino acids. Only the CDR3 DNA stays, 45 bases, in frame from base 1. For the unsorted PBMC libraries, 2 million PBMCs were stored in RNAlater at -80 degrees C until RNA extraction and were used to generate the libraries. The multiple sclerosis patients were enrolled in a US clinical protocol that evaluated disease progression with magnetic resonance imaging. Peripheral blood was subjected to Ficoll-Hypaque density gradient centrifugation to isolate PBMCs, which were then cryopreserved in liquid nitrogen.

The receptor's source is a man younger than 45 with multiple sclerosis. The chain uses TRBV7-9 and TRBJ2-4; a stretch of 11 junction bases matches TRBD1. The sequencing input was PBMCs. The nucleotide sequence is given as TGTGCCAGCAGCATAACCGGGACAGGGGGAGACATTCAGTACTTC. This translates into CASSITGTGGDIQYF.